This TCR beta chain was identified during a study of PD-L1 blockade in urothelial cancer (dated by TCRdb to 2016 to 2017). Concerning the study at large: All patients started therapy around 2014 and received atezolizumab 1,200 mg intravenously every 3 weeks. Somatic, immune and clinical correlates of response to PD-L1 blockade with atezolizumab in urothelial cancer were the focus of an exploratory multi-omic analysis. About nine tenths of the roughly 29 patients were identified as males with urothelial cancer of bladder origin, and a prior smoking history was reported by 18 of 29 patients. Around 29 patients had pretreatment blood TCR-seq, around 25 had at least one posttreatment blood collection, and around 25 had tumor TCR-seq. Patients had an ECOG performance status of 0 or 1 and had received between 0 and 3 prior chemotherapy regimens. Blood samples were analyzed at 3 weeks after treatment start (second dose) and at 6 weeks after treatment start. Progression-free survival longer than 6 months counted as durable clinical benefit, and TCR features were additionally tested against both progression-free and overall survival. In the same patients who had TCR sequencing, pretreatment tumors also underwent whole exome sequencing and RNA sequencing. Pretreatment tumor samples and matched peripheral blood, collected serially before and after atezolizumab treatment, underwent TCR sequencing. A median of 141,255 T cells and approximately 83,000 unique TCRs was obtained from blood samples, and a median clonality of approximately 0.086 was observed. Durable clinical benefit was achieved by nine patients but not by the remaining 20. Findings and caveats that apply to the study as a whole: At 3 weeks after the start of treatment, tumor-associated TCR clones in peripheral blood had expanded more in patients with durable benefit (n of about 22, p = 0.022). Because of the small sample size (n ≈ 31) and the many exploratory analyses performed, the results are intended to be regarded as hypothesis-generating. Improved progression-free and overall survival was found to be associated with pretreatment peripheral blood TCR clonality below the median.

Trimming takes 8 bases from V and 0 bases from J, and the germline ends sit 13 bases apart. CDR1 SQVTM and CDR2 ANQGSEA were looked up in the germline V gene. CDR3 length: 13 amino acids, cysteine to phenylalanine. Here the CDR3 DNA is all that survives: 39 bases in frame from base 1. This clone showed up just a few times. Its antigen remains undetermined. No base-level quality is on record; no much larger clone is a single base apart. To estimate absolute template abundance from read counts, synthetic TCR analog templates were spiked into each PCR. TCRbeta CDR3 regions were amplified from genomic DNA with bias-controlled V and J gene primers using the immunoSEQ assay. Rearranged TCRbeta segments were sequenced at approximately 20X coverage. The original pipeline was this. Sequencing errors were corrected by clustering and CDR3s were annotated against IMGT to assign V, D and J genes. Downstream analyses used only productive TCRbeta rearrangements, leaving out any out-of-frame or stop-codon sequences. Clonality was calculated as one minus the Shannon entropy normalized by the log of the number of unique productive sequences. Clones differing between time points or between blood and tumor were identified by Fisher's exact test with Benjamini-Hochberg correction at adjusted p below 0.01. The clones in this table, taken by TCRdb from immuneACCESS, are in-frame only. Not every clone is retained; where verified, under half of the shortfall comes from an unresolved V gene, and the cause of the rest is unknown. V and J calls and clone size are those listed in that table; D and trimming were worked out from the DNA. Across this sample there are under 55,000 clones, with 80% to 90% seen only once. The leading ten clones occupy around 3.2% of the sample.

The time point label of this sample denotes: pretreatment peripheral blood. A total of 25 to 30 patients with locally advanced or metastatic urothelial carcinoma, treated at Memorial Sloan Kettering on a trial protocol, made up the cohort. Peripheral blood mononuclear cells were collected from each patient pretreatment and during treatment, giving between 1 and 8 total time points per patient. The Qiagen DNeasy Blood extraction kit was used to purify genomic DNA from total PBMCs and tumor samples. PBMCs were collected pretreatment and during treatment and were isolated and stored as previously described.

The input for sequencing was PBMCs, taken around atezolizumab (anti-PD-L1) treatment. This receptor was obtained from a man aged 65-85 years with urothelial cancer. This chain joins TRBV29-1 to TRBJ2-5; TRBD1 is a possible D gene, resting on 6 matching bases. The CDR3 protein is CSFTGIYQETQYF. The DNA reads as follows: TGCAGCTTCACAGGGATTTACCAAGAGACCCAGTACTTC.